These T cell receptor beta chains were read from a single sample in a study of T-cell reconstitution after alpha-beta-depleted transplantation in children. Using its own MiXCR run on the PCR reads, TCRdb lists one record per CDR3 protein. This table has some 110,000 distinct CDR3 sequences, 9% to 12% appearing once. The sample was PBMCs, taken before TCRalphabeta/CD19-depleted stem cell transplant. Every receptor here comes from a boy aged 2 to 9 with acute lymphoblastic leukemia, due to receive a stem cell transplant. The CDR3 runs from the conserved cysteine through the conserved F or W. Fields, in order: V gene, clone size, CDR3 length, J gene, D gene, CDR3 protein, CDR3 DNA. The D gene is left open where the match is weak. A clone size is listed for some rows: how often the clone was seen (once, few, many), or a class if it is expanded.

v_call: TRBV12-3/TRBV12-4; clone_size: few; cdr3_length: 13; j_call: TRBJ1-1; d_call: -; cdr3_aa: CASSFGTGTEAFF; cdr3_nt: TGTGCCAGCAGTTTCGGGACCGGGACTGAAGCTTTCTTT
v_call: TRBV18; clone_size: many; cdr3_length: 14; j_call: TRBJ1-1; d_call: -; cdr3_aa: CASSPTFGDTEAFF; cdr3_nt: TGTGCCAGCTCACCGACATTCGGGGACACTGAAGCTTTCTTT
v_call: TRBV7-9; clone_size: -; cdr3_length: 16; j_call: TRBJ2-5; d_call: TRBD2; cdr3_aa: CASSFRLAGGRETQYF; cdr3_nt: TGTGCCAGCAGCTTCCGACTAGCGGGAGGTAGGGAGACCCAGTACTTC
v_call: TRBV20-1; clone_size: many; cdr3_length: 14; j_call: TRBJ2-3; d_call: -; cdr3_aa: CSARRDGRTDTQYF; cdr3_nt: TGCAGTGCTAGAAGGGACGGACGCACAGATACGCAGTATTTT
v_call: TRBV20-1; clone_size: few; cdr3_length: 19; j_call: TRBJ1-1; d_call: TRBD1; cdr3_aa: CSARNVYRGWSSTETEAFF; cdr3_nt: TGCAGTGCTAGAAACGTCTACAGGGGCTGGTCCTCTACTGAAACTGAAGCTTTCTTT
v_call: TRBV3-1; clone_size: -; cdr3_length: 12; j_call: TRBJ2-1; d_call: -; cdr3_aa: CASSRPGGEQFF; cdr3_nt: TGTGCCAGCAGCCGCCCTGGGGGCGAGCAGTTCTTC
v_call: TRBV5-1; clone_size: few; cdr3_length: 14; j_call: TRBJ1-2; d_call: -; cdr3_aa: CASSSGQGIYGYTF; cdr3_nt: TGCGCCAGCAGCTCCGGGCAGGGAATTTATGGCTACACCTTC
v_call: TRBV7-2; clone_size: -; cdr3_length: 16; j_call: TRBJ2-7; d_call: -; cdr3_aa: CASSGFRQSGSYEQYF; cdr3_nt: TGTGCCAGCAGCGGCTTCCGACAGAGTGGGTCCTACGAGCAGTACTTC
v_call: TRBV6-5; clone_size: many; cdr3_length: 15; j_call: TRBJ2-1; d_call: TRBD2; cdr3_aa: CASSYLAGVSNEQFF; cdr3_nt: TGTGCCAGCAGTTACCTAGCGGGAGTAAGCAATGAGCAGTTCTTC
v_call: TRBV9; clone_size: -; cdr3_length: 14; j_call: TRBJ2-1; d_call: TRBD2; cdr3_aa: CASRKTSGSDEQFF; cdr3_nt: TGTGCCAGCAGGAAGACTAGCGGGAGCGATGAGCAGTTCTTC
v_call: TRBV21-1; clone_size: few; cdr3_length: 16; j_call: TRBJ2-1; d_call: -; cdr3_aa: CASSSSRDRGTNEQFF; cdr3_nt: TGTGCCAGCAGCAGCAGTAGGGACAGGGGTACGAATGAGCAGTTCTTC
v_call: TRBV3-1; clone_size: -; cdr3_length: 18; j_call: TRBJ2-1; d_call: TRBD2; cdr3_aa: CASSQDAPGLATLNEQFF; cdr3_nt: TGTGCCAGCAGCCAAGATGCCCCGGGACTAGCTACCCTGAATGAGCAGTTCTTC
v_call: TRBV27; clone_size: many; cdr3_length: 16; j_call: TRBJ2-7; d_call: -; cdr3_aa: CASSLYRARGIYEQYF; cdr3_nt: TGTGCCAGCAGTTTATACAGGGCTAGGGGGATATACGAGCAGTACTTC
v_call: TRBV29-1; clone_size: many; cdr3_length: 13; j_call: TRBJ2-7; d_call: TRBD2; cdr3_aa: CSVESPQGGAQYF; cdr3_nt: TGCAGCGTTGAATCCCCGCAGGGAGGGGCGCAGTACTTC